This T cell receptor (beta chain) was captured by sequencing in a study of CD8+ T cells in alopecia areata. About the research overall: Dosing with tofacitinib proceeded for 6 to 18 months, followed by 6 months off drug.

Treatment noted: oral pan-JAK inhibitor, 5-10 mg twice daily. Alopecia areata patients had lesional scalp punch biopsies and peripheral blood taken from them. The authors extracted RNA and reverse transcribed it into cDNA as the sequencing template. Data came from immunoSEQ multiplex PCR; TCRdb stores just in-frame clones and leaves some out. The sample has about 210,000 clones; around 43% are singletons. Study observations and caveats: Many expanded lesional clones persisted in scalp and blood during tofacitinib treatment.

In germline, CDR1 is DFQATT, CDR2 SNEGSKA (reference sequence). The CDR3 spans 11 residues. The V end was cut by 5 bases, the J end by 3 bases, with 6 bases between. With regard to this clone: The antigen remains undetermined.

The sample here was CD4+ T cells sorted from blood, taken between weeks 36 and 40, from a patient treated with tofacitinib. The chain has TRBV20-1 and TRBJ2-3; D is perhaps TRBD2 (5 bases). This TCR was sampled from a human donor with alopecia areata. DNA of the CDR3: TGCAGTGCTCGACTAACAGATACGCAGTATTTT. It codes for CSARLTDTQYF.